This is a list of T cell receptor beta chains from one sample in a study of T-cell memory formation after mild COVID-19. A single record per CDR3 protein comes from TCRdb applying MiXCR to the 5' RACE reads. The table lists roughly 320,000 distinct CDR3 sequences, 25% to 30% of them singletons. The specimen was PBMCs or a T cell subset sorted from them (not recorded which). These receptors came from an adult woman who had mild COVID-19 (a few samples of this study predate the infection). Cell type and time point are not known. CDR3s include the opening cysteine and the closing phenylalanine or tryptophan. The D gene is left open where the match is weak. Rows give clone size only sometimes, using once, few, many, or a class for an expanded clone.

d_call,clone_size,v_call,j_call,cdr3_nt,cdr3_aa
.,.,TRBV19,TRBJ1-5,TGTGCCAGTAGTCCGGGGGTAGGCGGGCAGCCCCAGCATTTT,CASSPGVGGQPQHF
.,.,TRBV6-5,TRBJ1-6,TGTGCCAGCAGTCCCCCGGCCTATAATTCACCCCTCCACTTT,CASSPPAYNSPLHF
.,few,TRBV20-1,TRBJ2-7,TGCAGTGCTGAGGGGGAGCCTCTCGAGCAGTACTTC,CSAEGEPLEQYF
TRBD2,.,TRBV3-1,TRBJ2-1,TGTGCCAGCAGTGTAGCGGGGGGGCCCCCCTACAATGAGCAGTTCTTC,CASSVAGGPPYNEQFF
.,.,TRBV30,TRBJ1-3,TGTGCCTGGAGACCGCAGGGTCACACCATATATTTT,CAWRPQGHTIYF
TRBD2,.,TRBV29-1,TRBJ2-1,TGCAGCGCTCAACCCGGGACTAGCGGGACCAATGAGCAGTTCTTC,CSAQPGTSGTNEQFF
.,few,TRBV6-6,TRBJ1-1,TGTGCCAGCGGTCTGGGTCCCGCAACCACTGAAGCTTTCTTT,CASGLGPATTEAFF
TRBD2,.,TRBV5-1,TRBJ2-5,TGCGCCAGCAGCCCGGGACTAGCGAAAAAGACCCAGTACTTC,CASSPGLAKKTQYF
.,.,TRBV25-1,TRBJ1-1,TGTGCCAGCAGTGCCAATAGGGAAGCTTTCTTT,CASSANREAFF
TRBD2,few,TRBV7-3,TRBJ2-1,TGTGCCAGCAGCTCCTTTTATCTAGCGGGAGGTGGCGGGGATGAGCAGTTCTTC,CASSSFYLAGGGGDEQFF
.,.,TRBV11-3,TRBJ2-7,TGTGCCAGCAGCTTAGATTTTCTCGTGGACGGTTCCTACGAGCAGTACTTC,CASSLDFLVDGSYEQYF
TRBD2,.,TRBV5-1,TRBJ2-1,TGCGCCAGCAGCACCGGGGGGGCCCCCAATGAGCAGTTCTTC,CASSTGGAPNEQFF
.,.,TRBV6-2/TRBV6-3,TRBJ1-1,TGTGCCAGCAGAATCCTGGCATTTACTGAAGCTTTCTTT,CASRILAFTEAFF
TRBD1,few,TRBV7-9,TRBJ1-1,TGTGCCAGCTGTAAAAGGACAGGGGGTTCGCAGGACACTGAAGCTTTCTTT,CASCKRTGGSQDTEAFF
TRBD1,.,TRBV6-2/TRBV6-3,TRBJ2-2,TGTGCCAGCAGTTACTACAGGGGGCAGGCCGGGGAGCTGTTTTTT,CASSYYRGQAGELFF
TRBD1,.,TRBV9,TRBJ2-2,TGTGCCAGCAGCGTCGACAGGGTCGGGGAGCTGTTTTTT,CASSVDRVGELFF
.,.,TRBV7-3,TRBJ1-1,TGTGCCAGCAGCTTAACCTCGACAGCCAACACTGAAGCTTTCTTT,CASSLTSTANTEAFF
.,.,TRBV5-1,TRBJ2-7,TGCGCCAGCAATGAGGGGAGCGGATCCTACGAGCAGTACTTC,CASNEGSGSYEQYF
TRBD2,once,TRBV5-1,TRBJ2-7,TGCGCCAGCAGCTTACTAGCGGGGGAGTCCTACGAGCAGTACTTC,CASSLLAGESYEQYF
.,few,TRBV12-3/TRBV12-4,TRBJ2-1,TGTGCCAGCAGATTAGGAACGGTCCAGTTCTTC,CASRLGTVQFF
.,few,TRBV24-1,TRBJ2-1,TGTGCCACCGCTCGTTCAGTCACCGATGAGCAGTTCTTC,CATARSVTDEQFF
.,.,TRBV7-9,TRBJ1-1,TGTGCCAGCAGCTTAGGACACGGCACTGAAGCTTTCTTT,CASSLGHGTEAFF
.,.,TRBV2,TRBJ2-2,TGTGCCAGCAGACGGGGAATAAGCGGGGAGCTGTTTTTT,CASRRGISGELFF
TRBD2,few,TRBV12-3/TRBV12-4,TRBJ2-3,TGTGCCTGCCGGGGGGAGGACACAGATACGCAGTATTTT,CACRGEDTDTQYF
TRBD1,few,TRBV10-3,TRBJ1-1,TGTGCCATCAGTGACGTCCGGACAGGTGAAGCTTTCTTT,CAISDVRTGEAFF
.,few,TRBV25-1,TRBJ2-3,TGTGCTACCCTTAGGGCCGGAGATACGCAGTATTTT,CATLRAGDTQYF
.,.,TRBV11-2,TRBJ1-2,TGTGCCAGCAGCTTAGAGCGGGGGGCCTATGGCTACACCTTC,CASSLERGAYGYTF
.,.,TRBV23-1,TRBJ2-2,.,CASSQCPGLVCPPGSCFF
TRBD2,many,TRBV18,TRBJ2-7,TGTGCCAGCTCACCAGGGAGGGGCTTTTCCTACGAGCAGTACTTC,CASSPGRGFSYEQYF
TRBD2,few,TRBV5-1,TRBJ2-3,TGCGCCAGCAGCTTGGAAGGCGGGGGTAGCACAGATACGCAGTATTTT,CASSLEGGGSTDTQYF
.,few,TRBV4-3,TRBJ2-7,TGCGCCAGCAGCCAAGAGGCACAGACCTACGAGCAGTACTTC,CASSQEAQTYEQYF